This is a list of T cell receptor beta chains from one sample in a study of blood T cell repertoires in COVID-19. Sequencing was performed with immunoSEQ multiplex PCR; in TCRdb, only in-frame clones are kept and a portion is missing. The repertoire has about 110,000 clones, 71% of them found once; the top ten carry less than 1%. Sequencing input: peripheral blood. The receptor source for this set is a human donor with acute or convalescent COVID-19. The donor label of this sample is uncertain. CDR3s include the opening cysteine and the closing phenylalanine or tryptophan. The D gene is left open where the match is weak. The size of a clone is reported for some rows only, either as once, few or many, or as a class for expanded clones.

v_gene	d_gene	abundance	j_gene	CDR3nt	CDR3aa
TRBV3-1/TRBV3-2	TRBD1	NA	TRBJ1-2	TGTGCCAGCAGCCTCCGGACAGGGGGCGGCTATGGCTACACCTTC	CASSLRTGGGYGYTF
TRBV10-2	NA	many	TRBJ1-5	TGCGCCAGCAGTGCGGGTCGAGGGTCAGAGCCCCAGCATTTT	CASSAGRGSEPQHF
TRBV20-1	TRBD1	few	TRBJ2-5	TGCAGTGCCTACAGGGGGGAGACCCAGTACTTC	CSAYRGETQYF
TRBV5-1	NA	NA	TRBJ1-5	TGCGCCAGCAGCTTGTCGGGGGGCGCATTTCAGCCCCAGCATTTT	CASSLSGGAFQPQHF
TRBV6-1	NA	NA	TRBJ1-4	TGTGCCAGCAGTGAATCCGGGGGGCATGAAAAACTGTTTTTT	CASSESGGHEKLFF
TRBV5-1	TRBD2	NA	TRBJ2-5	TGCGCCAGCAGCTCGGCGGGGGGAACAGAGACCCAGTACTTC	CASSSAGGTETQYF
TRBV9	TRBD2	NA	TRBJ2-5	TGTGCCAGCAGCGTAGCGGAGCGGGGGGGCCTTGAGACCCAGTACTTC	CASSVAERGGLETQYF
TRBV6-5	TRBD1	NA	TRBJ2-7	TGTGCCAGCAGTCAAAGGACAGGGGCGTGGTACGAGCAGTACTTC	CASSQRTGAWYEQYF
TRBV3-1/TRBV3-2	TRBD1	few	TRBJ2-6	TGTGCCAGCAGCCCAGAGACCTACAGGGGATCAATCTCTGGGGCCAACGTCCTGACTTTC	CASSPETYRGSISGANVLTF
TRBV27	NA	once	TRBJ1-2	TGTGCCAGCAGTTTATGGGGGGGGAGCTATGGCTACACCTTC	CASSLWGGSYGYTF
TRBV4-1	NA	NA	TRBJ2-7	TGCGCCAGCAGCCAAGTACTAGGGTCCTACGAGCAGTACTTC	CASSQVLGSYEQYF
TRBV7-2	TRBD1	few	TRBJ1-2	TGTGCCAGCAGCGACTACGACCGGGACAGCTATGGCTACACCTTC	CASSDYDRDSYGYTF
TRBV7-6	NA	NA	TRBJ2-1	TGTGCCAGCAGCAAAAGCGGTCAGCGGGCTCCAGGAACGGGATCCTACAATGAGCAGTTCTTC	CASSKSGQRAPGTGSYNEQFF
TRBV11-2	NA	NA	TRBJ1-1	TGTGCCAGCAGCTTAGTTCGGGGAATTGGTGAAGCTTTCTTT	CASSLVRGIGEAFF
TRBV27	NA	once	TRBJ2-4	TGTGCCAGCAGTTTACTGGGTAGCAACATTCAGTACTTC	CASSLLGSNIQYF
TRBV5-1	NA	NA	TRBJ2-1	TGCGCCAGCACGGTAGCGCCGTCCTACAATGAGCAGTTCTTC	CASTVAPSYNEQFF
TRBV9	NA	NA	TRBJ1-1	TGTGCCAGCAGCGGACAGACAGGGAACACTGAAGCTTTCTTT	CASSGQTGNTEAFF
TRBV7-2	TRBD1	few	TRBJ1-5	TGTGCCAGCAGCTTAGCGGAAGCAGGGGGCCCTTATCGTCAGCCCCAGCATTTT	CASSLAEAGGPYRQPQHF
TRBV5-1	TRBD1	NA	TRBJ1-1	TGCGCCAGCAGCCCCGGGACAGGGAACACTGAAGCTTTCTTT	CASSPGTGNTEAFF
TRBV2	TRBD1	NA	TRBJ1-2	TGTGCCAGCAGCAAGGGGACAGACTATGGCTACACCTTC	CASSKGTDYGYTF